This T cell receptor (beta chain) was sequenced during a study of blood T cells in healthy people across ages. Across the study: For every two T cells, template switching captured about one barcoded beta molecule. The study, taken as a whole, reports: Roughly linear age-related decline in beta diversity appeared, significant by age roughly 40.

CDR3 length equals 15 residues. The V gene's germline CDR1 is DFQATT and CDR2 SNEGSKA (reference sequence). As regards this clonotype: Its specificity is unknown.

Through a sample-barcoded 5' primer and a J-beta primer mix, a second PCR was run for roughly 6 to 12 cycles. TCRdb re-called the 5' RACE reads through MiXCR, storing one row per CDR3 protein. The table has roughly 1,800,000 distinct CDR3 sequences, approximately 50% seen once; the top ten hold approximately 2.1%. This chain connects TRBV20-1 to TRBJ2-4; 11 bases map to TRBD2. Matching the DNA end better, TRBJ2-7 makes the J call doubtful. Sample: blood. This TCR came from a woman aged 35 to 49 in good health. The CDR3 DNA follows: TGCAGTGCTCGACTAGCGGGGCCTGGGTACTACGAGCAGTACTTC. Amino acids: CSARLAGPGYYEQYF.